Presented here are 22 T cell receptor beta chains from one specimen sequenced in a study of blood T cell repertoires in COVID-19. Assay used: immunoSEQ multiplex PCR; TCRdb lists only in-frame clones, some missing. The repertoire holds fewer than 350,000 clones, with approximately 86% as singletons. Sequenced input: peripheral blood. The receptors were sampled from a woman aged 45-59 years with active or convalescent COVID-19.

The chain couples TRBV3-1 (or the pseudogene TRBV3-2) to TRBJ2-5, with TRBD2 matching 7 bases. The CDR3 has 16 residues. Looked up from germline, CDR1 is LGHDT and CDR2 is YNNKEL (reference sequence). Losses at the gene ends were 5 bases for V and 1 base for J; bases not matched to a gene: 10. This CDR3 is CASSRFSGLIQETQYF. As DNA, the CDR3 is TGTGCCAGCAGCAGGTTTAGCGGGCTAATCCAAGAGACCCAGTACTTC.

The V gene is TRBV5-4, the J gene TRBJ1-1; maybe TRBD1 (6 bases). Germline V gene data show CDR1 as SGHNT and CDR2 as YYREEE (reference sequence). The CDR3 covers 15 residues. Trimming took off 0 bases at V and 1 base at J, with 10 bases between the two ends. The CDR3: CASSLDLQGNTEAFF. In nucleotides, the CDR3 is TGTGCCAGCAGCTTGGACCTACAGGGGAACACTGAAGCTTTCTTT. The entire variable domain, with the rest obtained from reference TRBV5-4 and TRBJ1-1, is as follows: ETGVTQSPTHLIKTRGQQVTLRCSSQSGHNTVSWYQQALGQGPQFIFQYYREEENGRGNFPPRFSGLQFPNYSSELNVNALELDDSALYLCASSLDLQGNTEAFFGQGTRLTVV.

The rearrangement joins TRBV2 to TRBJ2-1; TRBD2 agrees at 11 bases. This CDR3 contains 13 residues. Germline values: CDR1 SNHLY, CDR2 FYNNEI. V lost 5 bases, J lost 15 bases, and 9 bases stayed unmatched. The CDR3 reads CASSPGTSGGLFF. The CDR3 nucleotides are TGTGCCAGCAGTCCGGGTACTAGCGGGGGATTGTTCTTC.

The V gene is TRBV30, the J gene TRBJ1-3; TRBD1 is a possible D gene (5 bases). The CDR3 consists of 15 residues. V was clipped by 2 bases and J by 0 bases, with 11 bases between them. Germline V gives CDR1 GTSNPN, CDR2 SVGIG (reference sequence). The CDR3 DNA sequence: TGTGCCTGGAGTCTCCAGGGAAACTCTGGAAACACCATATATTTT. The encoded protein is CAWSLQGNSGNTIYF.

This chain links TRBV4-1 with TRBJ1-3; the match to TRBD1 covers 10 bases. J gave up 2 bases and V 4 bases, and 8 bases lay outside the gene matches. CDR3 length: 17 residues. CDR1 and CDR2 (germline): MGHRA, YSYEKL. DNA for the CDR3: TGCGCCAGCAGCCGTCCCAGGGACAGGGGAACTGGAAACACCATATATTTT. Its protein product is CASSRPRDRGTGNTIYF.

The chain is built from TRBV19 and TRBJ2-3; TRBD2 aligns across 9 bases. The CDR3 contains 15 residues. Germline CDR1 LNHDA, CDR2 SQIVND (reference sequence). The junction had 3 bases not matched to a gene; V was cut back by 3 bases and J by 2 bases. The CDR3, as DNA: TGTGCCAGTAGTATCACTAGCGGGTCCACAGATACGCAGTATTTT. Amino acid sequence: CASSITSGSTDTQYF.

This chain links TRBV14 with TRBJ2-7; 9 nucleotides match TRBD2. V gave up 2 bases and J gave up 7 bases; unmatched junction bases: 9. CDR3 length: 15 residues. Germline CDR1 and CDR2: SGHDN and FVKESK. CDR3 residues: CASSQILREGQEQYF. The CDR3 coding sequence is TGTGCCAGCAGCCAAATCTTGCGGGAGGGCCAAGAGCAGTACTTC.

The rearrangement links TRBV9 to TRBJ2-2; 13 positions agree with TRBD2. CDR3 size: 16 residues. Germline assignment: CDR1 SGDLS and CDR2 YYNGEE. V lost 4 bases and J lost 6; bases outside the gene matches: 6. The CDR3 reads CASSTRTSGSSGELFF. In nucleotides, the CDR3 is TGTGCCAGCAGCACCCGGACTAGCGGGAGCTCCGGGGAGCTGTTTTTT.

The chain carries TRBV10-3 and TRBJ2-1; D call uncertain. The CDR3 has 13 amino acids. V was pared by 3 bases and J by 8 bases, with 11 bases between. Germline V gives CDR1 ENHRY, CDR2 SYGVKD. The CDR3 is CAISDGSLDEQFF. In nucleotides, the CDR3 is TGTGCCATCAGTGACGGTAGCCTCGATGAGCAGTTCTTC.

V usage is TRBV11-2 and J usage is TRBJ2-7; weak D call: TRBD1 (6 bases). Looked up from germline, CDR1 is SGHAT and CDR2 is FQNNGV. V was cut by 1 base and J by 3 bases, with 7 bases left in between. This CDR3 has 13 amino acids. The CDR3 DNA reads as TGTGCCAGCAGCTTAGGGACAGTCTACGAGCAGTACTTC. Translating it yields CASSLGTVYEQYF.

V usage is TRBV19 and J usage is TRBJ1-1; TRBD1 matches at 8 bases. After removal of 6 bases from V and 0 bases from J, the junction contained 24 bases not matched to a gene. Germline V CDR1 and CDR2: LNHDA, SQIVND (reference sequence). The CDR3 is made up of 21 amino acids. The CDR3 sequence: CASRRAIITRQGRSVNTEAFF. CDR3 DNA sequence: TGTGCCAGTAGGCGAGCCATCATAACACGACAGGGGAGAAGTGTGAACACTGAAGCTTTCTTT.

The V gene is TRBV30, the J gene TRBJ2-7, with 7 bases that match TRBD2. Germline V CDR1 and CDR2: GTSNPN, SVGIG (reference sequence). The junction had 14 bases not matched to a gene; V was cut back by 0 bases and J by 6 bases. This CDR3 is built from 16 residues. This chain's CDR3 is CAWSVLPGGIAGEQYF. DNA for the CDR3: TGTGCCTGGAGTGTACTCCCCGGCGGGATAGCGGGCGAGCAGTACTTC.

The rearrangement links TRBV7-9 to TRBJ2-1; D is unresolved. The germline V and J ends were trimmed by 5 bases and 2 bases, with 13 bases remaining between them. Germline V gene lookup returns CDR1 SEHNR and CDR2 FQNEAQ (reference sequence). This CDR3 is built from 15 residues. The CDR3 nucleotides are TGTGCCAGCAGCCCCCCCTGGCGGACCTACAATGAGCAGTTCTTC. Translation gives CASSPPWRTYNEQFF.

Notes on this clone: An end of the junction does not agree with germline; a read error may underlie this. The chain is built from TRBV2 and TRBJ2-1, with TRBD2 as a possible D gene (6 bases). Germline V lookup: CDR1 SNHLY, CDR2 FYNNEI. The CDR3 loop spans 12 amino acids. DNA for the CDR3: TGTGCCAGCAGTGAAGAACGGATGTGGAGGGTCTTC. Translation: CASSEERMWRVF.

The chain uses TRBV18 and TRBJ2-1, with D unclear. The CDR3 has 14 residues. Germline V CDR1 and CDR2: KGHSH, LQKENI. The V end lost 4 bases, the J end lost 4 bases, and 11 bases lay between the germline ends. Here the CDR3 reads CASSLTRVYNEQFF. CDR3 nucleotide sequence: TGTGCCAGCTCACTAACTCGGGTGTACAATGAGCAGTTCTTC. Together with reference TRBV18 and TRBJ2-1, the CDR3 gives the full variable domain: NAGVMQNPRHLVRRRGQEARLRCSPMKGHSHVYWYRQLPEEGLKFMVYLQKENIIDESGMPKERFSAEFPKEGPSILRIQQVVRGDSAAYFCASSLTRVYNEQFFGPGTRLTVL.

The chain carries TRBV12-3 or TRBV12-4 and TRBJ1-1; 7 positions agree with TRBD1. This CDR3 comprises 12 residues. Trimming took 5 bases from V and 10 from J; bases not matched to a gene: 7. This CDR3 reads CASSIRGLGAFF. The CDR3 DNA reads TGTGCCAGCAGTATAAGGGGGCTAGGAGCTTTCTTT.

The V and J genes are TRBV6-5 and TRBJ2-7; 10 nucleotides agree with TRBD1. The CDR3 totals 15 residues. The trim removed 4 bases at V and 4 bases at J, leaving 7 bases unmatched. The germline V gene has CDR1 MNHEY and CDR2 SVGAGI. The CDR3 loop is CASSFTGTGDYEQYF. CDR3 sequence (DNA): TGTGCCAGCAGTTTCACCGGGACAGGGGATTACGAGCAGTACTTC.

This clone is judged medium-sized (0.01 to 0.1%). This chain links TRBV4-2 with TRBJ2-2; TRBD2 agrees at 10 bases. Germline values: CDR1 LGHNA, CDR2 YNFKEQ. V shed 3 bases, J shed 9 bases, and the junction held 7 bases outside the gene matches. CDR3 length: 15 residues. The CDR3 coding sequence is TGTGCCAGCAGCCAGGAGAGCGGGAGGGCCTGGGAGCTGTTTTTT. Translated, it gives CASSQESGRAWELFF.

The rearrangement links TRBV5-1 to TRBJ1-4; D uncertain. Trimming removed 0 bases from V and 2 bases from J, with 5 bases in between. Germline V gene sequence: CDR1 SGHRS, CDR2 YFSETQ. The CDR3 covers 14 residues. This chain's CDR3 is CASSLGVTNEKLFF. The CDR3 coding sequence is TGCGCCAGCAGCTTGGGCGTTACTAATGAAAAACTGTTTTTT.

The chain joins TRBV19 to TRBJ2-3; no reliable D call. CDR3 length: 14 amino acids. V shed 6 bases and J shed 3 bases, with 13 bases lying between them. The germline V gene has CDR1 LNHDA and CDR2 SQIVND (reference sequence). The CDR3 loop reads CASSPRLVTDTQYF. The CDR3 coding sequence is TGTGCCAGTAGCCCCCGGCTAGTAACAGATACGCAGTATTTT.

This rearrangement joins TRBV30 to TRBJ1-4; tentatively, D is TRBD1 (6 bases). Trimming took 4 bases from V and 15 from J, leaving 27 bases between them. CDR1 and CDR2 from the germline V gene are GTSNPN and SVGIG (reference sequence). The CDR3 consists of 15 residues. The CDR3 region is CAWKPWDTRGLGLFF. CDR3 DNA: TGTGCCTGGAAACCTTGGGACACGAGGGGCCTGGGGTTGTTTTTT. Looking up the rest from reference TRBV30 and TRBJ1-4 gives the full variable domain: SQTIHQWPATLVQPVGSPLSLECTVEGTSNPNLYWYRQAAGRGLQLLFYSVGIGQISSEVPQNLSASRPQDRQFILSSKKLLLSDSGFYLCAWKPWDTRGLGLFFGSGTQLSVL.

The chain couples TRBV28 to TRBJ1-2; D is uncertain. V was cut by 1 base and J by 4 bases, with 7 bases left in between. CDR3 length: 13 amino acids. Germline-derived CDR1 and CDR2 are MDHEN and SYDVKM. The CDR3 sequence: CASSLLALYGYTF. CDR3 sequence (DNA): TGTGCCAGCAGTTTATTAGCCCTCTATGGCTACACCTTC.